The 20 T cell receptor beta chains presented below share a single source sample, sequenced in a study of blood T cell repertoires in COVID-19. Assay: immunoSEQ multiplex PCR; the TCRdb copy retains only in-frame clones and omits some. The table lists over 150,000 clones, around 83% of them singletons. What was sequenced was peripheral blood. Source of these receptors: a man aged 35 to 55 with acute or convalescent COVID-19.

This clone was detected once. The chain employs TRBV6-1 and TRBJ1-5; no firm D call. V lost 2 bases, J lost 3 bases, and 5 bases lay in between. This CDR3 contains 13 residues. Germline V lookup: CDR1 MNHNS, CDR2 SASEGT. For the CDR3, the DNA is TGTGCCAGCAGTGAACAGTACAATCAGCCCCAGCATTTT. Translating gives CASSEQYNQPQHF.

The V call is TRBV19, the J call TRBJ2-7, with 9 bases aligning to TRBD1. Per germline, CDR1 LNHDA and CDR2 SQIVND (reference sequence). CDR3 size: 15 residues. V dropped 5 bases and J dropped 3; count of bases not matched to a gene: 8. In DNA, the CDR3 is TGTGCCAGTAGTTGGGATGGGACAGGGCACTACGAGCAGTACTTC. It translates to CASSWDGTGHYEQYF.

The CDR3: CASSPRGSGTDTQYF. CDR3 DNA sequence: TGCGCCAGCAGCCCGCGGGGGTCTGGCACAGATACGCAGTATTTT. V is TRBV5-1 and J is TRBJ2-3, with TRBD2 matching over 7 bases. Germline V gives CDR1 SGHRS, CDR2 YFSETQ. Germline trimming cut 4 bases from V and 1 base from J; bases unmatched to any gene: 6. The CDR3 is 15 residues long.

The V call is TRBV29-1, the J call TRBJ1-2; D is ambiguous. This CDR3 is 13 amino acids long. Germline CDR1 is SQVTM and CDR2 is ANQGSEA. The V end lost 6 bases, the J end lost 8 bases, and 19 bases lay between the germline ends. The CDR3 sequence is CSVAGVMVKGYTF. The CDR3 DNA sequence: TGCAGCGTCGCCGGGGTTATGGTGAAGGGCTACACCTTC.

V and J are TRBV21-1 and TRBJ1-2. TRBV21-1 counts as a pseudogene. The CDR3 is 16 residues long. The CDR3 nucleotides read TGTGCCAGCAGCAAAAAAAACCGCTACGGTCCCTATGGCTACACCTTC. The encoded protein is CASSKKNRYGPYGYTF.

As for this clone: Mismatch with germline at one junction end may stem from a read error. This chain joins TRBV5-1 and TRBJ2-7; perhaps TRBD1 as D (6 bases). The CDR3 is made up of 13 amino acids. Germline V gene data show CDR1 as SGHRS and CDR2 as YFSETQ. The CDR3 spells CAGSPQGYYEQYF. CDR3 DNA: TGCGCCGGCAGCCCCCAGGGGTACTACGAGCAGTACTTC.

The rearrangement uses TRBV7-3 and TRBJ1-1; TRBD1 might be the D (6 bases). The germline V gene encodes CDR1 SGHTA and CDR2 FQGTGA. The ends were cut back, 1 base at V and 8 bases at J, with 14 bases in the middle. CDR3 length: 14 residues. CDR3: CASSLNREGGEAFF. The CDR3, as DNA: TGTGCCAGCAGCTTAAACAGGGAGGGTGGGGAAGCTTTCTTT.

This chain links TRBV7-9 with TRBJ1-1, with TRBD1 matching over 8 bases. V dropped 1 base and J dropped 0; count of bases not matched to a gene: 4. Germline V gives CDR1 SEHNR, CDR2 FQNEAQ (reference sequence). The CDR3 totals 16 residues. CDR3: CASSLGSTGVNTEAFF. CDR3 sequence (DNA): TGTGCCAGCAGCTTAGGATCGACAGGGGTGAACACTGAAGCTTTCTTT.

V and J are TRBV7-3 and TRBJ2-1, with D possibly being TRBD1 (5 bases). Germline V lookup: CDR1 SGHTA, CDR2 FQGTGA. The CDR3 sequence is 12 residues long. V was trimmed by 4 bases and J by 13 bases, leaving 14 bases between them. The CDR3 here is CASSSAGLEQFF. The CDR3 DNA reads as TGTGCCAGCAGCTCCGCAGGGTTAGAACAGTTCTTC.

The V gene is TRBV19, the J gene TRBJ1-2, with 8 positions matching TRBD1. Germline V gene data show CDR1 as LNHDA and CDR2 as SQIVND (reference sequence). The CDR3 has 15 residues. V lost 8 bases and J lost 8; bases outside the gene matches: 16. CDR3 sequence: CASRDPYRGRGGYTF. The CDR3 coding sequence is TGTGCCAGTCGTGACCCTTACAGGGGGAGAGGGGGCTACACCTTC.

In the case of this clone: This CDR3 is also generated by other DNA sequences in the sample. The chain uses TRBV9 and TRBJ2-5; D is unclear. This CDR3 contains 13 residues. Germline CDR1 reads SGDLS; CDR2 reads YYNGEE. Trimming stripped 2 bases from V and 5 bases from J, with 10 bases between. CDR3 nucleotide sequence: TGTGCCAGCAGCGTCAGAGGTGGCGAGACCCAGTACTTC. It encodes CASSVRGGETQYF.

The rearrangement uses TRBV6-6 and TRBJ2-1, with TRBD1 matching 8 bases. The V segment lost 4 bases and the J segment 4 bases; nucleotides outside the gene matches: 6. This CDR3 contains 15 residues. Germline assignment: CDR1 MNHNY and CDR2 SVGAGI (reference sequence). DNA for the CDR3: TGTGCCAGCAGTTTGCAGGGGGCCTCTTACAATGAGCAGTTCTTC. It yields the protein CASSLQGASYNEQFF.

This clone appeared a few times. The chain couples TRBV5-4 to TRBJ1-1; the D gene is possibly TRBD1 (6 bases). This CDR3 contains 13 residues. Trimming stripped 2 bases from V and 7 bases from J, with 12 bases between. Germline CDR1 SGHNT, CDR2 YYREEE (reference sequence). The CDR3 DNA is TGTGCCAGCAGCTTCGCGGGAGGGGGTGAAGCTTTCTTT. Amino acid sequence: CASSFAGGGEAFF.

As regards this clone: A junction end diverges from the germline sequence, so it may reflect a read error. The chain employs TRBV5-1 and TRBJ2-3; D perhaps matches TRBD1 (6 bases). Germline V CDR1 and CDR2: SGHRS, YFSETQ. The CDR3 runs to 13 residues. The CDR3 nucleotides read TGCGCCAGCAGCCTAGGTAAGGGACACACCCCGGATTTT. Translating gives CASSLGKGHTPDF.

V is TRBV28 and J is TRBJ2-2; D gene ambiguous. The CDR3 sequence is 14 residues long. CDR1 and CDR2 from the germline V gene are MDHEN and SYDVKM. Trimming removed 5 bases from V and 1 base from J, with 8 bases in between. The CDR3 loop is CASSEAGNTGELFF. CDR3 nucleotide sequence: TGTGCCAGCAGTGAAGCAGGGAACACCGGGGAGCTGTTTTTT.

This chain links TRBV19 with TRBJ2-2; TRBD1 is a possible D gene (6 bases). This CDR3 spans 14 amino acids. Germline V lookup: CDR1 LNHDA, CDR2 SQIVND (reference sequence). V gave up 6 bases and J gave up 4 bases, with 12 bases separating them. The CDR3 protein is CASRGWTVTGELFF. DNA of the CDR3: TGTGCCAGTAGAGGATGGACAGTCACCGGGGAGCTGTTTTTT.

The chain uses TRBV7-3 and TRBJ2-3; D is possibly TRBD2 (6 bases). CDR1 SGHTA and CDR2 FQGTGA come from the germline V gene. Trimming shortened V by 1 base and J by 3 bases, and 14 bases separated the two germline ends. The CDR3 loop spans 16 amino acids. CDR3 amino acids: CASSLIAGKGTDTQYF. The CDR3 DNA follows: TGTGCCAGCAGCTTAATTGCGGGAAAAGGGACAGATACGCAGTATTTT. The complete variable domain, with remaining parts taken from reference TRBV7-3 and TRBJ2-3, reads GAGVSQTPSNKVTEKGKYVELRCDPISGHTALYWYRQSLGQGPEFLIYFQGTGAADDSGLPNDRFFAVRPEGSVSTLKIQRTERGDSAVYLCASSLIAGKGTDTQYFGPGTRLTVL.

The chain employs TRBV10-2 and TRBJ2-2; 12 bases match TRBD2. CDR3 length: 17 amino acids. V shed 3 bases and J 2 bases; nucleotides not matched to a gene: 4. Germline-derived CDR1 and CDR2 are WSHSY and SAAADI. The DNA for the CDR3 is TGCGCCAGCAGTGACGGACTAGCGGGGCTCAACACCGGGGAGCTGTTTTTT. This codes for CASSDGLAGLNTGELFF.

In DNA form, the CDR3 reads TGTGCCAGCAGTCCCCTGACAGGGGGCCATGGCTACACCTTC. It yields the protein CASSPLTGGHGYTF. The rearrangement joins TRBV2 to TRBJ1-2, with 10 nucleotides matching TRBD1. Per the germline V gene, CDR1 is SNHLY and CDR2 is FYNNEI. There are 14 residues in the CDR3. Germline trimming cut 5 bases from V and 6 bases from J; bases unmatched to any gene: 6. Full variable domain (rest looked up from reference TRBV2 and TRBJ1-2): EPEVTQTPSHQVTQMGQEVILRCVPISNHLYFYWYRQILGQKVEFLVSFYNNEISEKSEIFDDQFSVERPDGSNFTLKIRSTKLEDSAMYFCASSPLTGGHGYTFGSGTRLTVV.

This chain uses TRBV28 with TRBJ1-2; 7 bases match TRBD1. Trimming cost V 5 bases and J 2 bases; bases outside gene matches: 5. This CDR3 has 14 amino acids. Germline V gene lookup returns CDR1 MDHEN and CDR2 SYDVKM. The CDR3 region is CASSLGQENYGYTF. The DNA of the CDR3 is TGTGCCAGCAGTCTAGGACAGGAGAACTATGGCTACACCTTC.